A selection of T cell receptor beta chains follows, all from one sample in a study of blood T cells in healthy people across ages. A single record per CDR3 protein comes from TCRdb applying MiXCR to the 5' RACE reads. The data show 750,000 to 850,000 distinct CDR3 sequences, with approximately 25% seen just once and under 4.5% held by the top ten. This sample was shared with a second study, whose subject was T cells of mothers and their children.

Source material: blood. All receptors derive from a boy under 18 in good health. Both conserved end residues are part of each CDR3. D genes are given only for firm matches. A row's size may be missing; if present it is once, few, many or a size class.

J gene: TRBJ2-5
D gene: TRBD2
V gene: TRBV27
clone size: few
CDR3 protein: CASSLKGLAGETQYF
CDR3 DNA: TGTGCCAGCAGTTTAAAGGGACTAGCGGGAGAGACCCAGTACTTC

J gene: TRBJ1-4
D gene: TRBD1
V gene: TRBV12-3/TRBV12-4
clone size: -
CDR3 protein: CASSSRTGGGEKLFF
CDR3 DNA: TGTGCCAGCAGTTCCAGAACAGGGGGCGGCGAAAAACTGTTTTTT

J gene: TRBJ2-5
D gene: TRBD2
V gene: TRBV6-1
clone size: few
CDR3 protein: CASSEAPGGVETQYF
CDR3 DNA: TGTGCCAGCAGTGAAGCGCCGGGAGGGGTAGAGACCCAGTACTTC

J gene: TRBJ2-2
D gene: -
V gene: TRBV9
clone size: -
CDR3 protein: CASSVNQRDTGELFF
CDR3 DNA: TGTGCCAGCAGCGTAAACCAGAGGGACACCGGGGAGCTGTTTTTT

J gene: TRBJ2-7
D gene: -
V gene: TRBV7-9
clone size: few
CDR3 protein: CASNPAESYEQYF
CDR3 DNA: TGTGCCAGCAACCCGGCGGAATCCTACGAGCAGTACTTC

J gene: TRBJ1-4
D gene: TRBD1
V gene: TRBV29-1
clone size: few
CDR3 protein: CSVDEGAKGNEKLFF
CDR3 DNA: TGCAGCGTTGATGAGGGGGCCAAAGGTAATGAAAAACTGTTTTTT

J gene: TRBJ1-5
D gene: -
V gene: TRBV12-3/TRBV12-4
clone size: -
CDR3 protein: CASSLRETGQPQHF
CDR3 DNA: TGTGCCAGCAGTCTCAGGGAAACTGGTCAGCCCCAGCATTTT

J gene: TRBJ1-4
D gene: -
V gene: TRBV5-1
clone size: few
CDR3 protein: CASSFERSNEKLFF
CDR3 DNA: TGCGCCAGCAGCTTCGAACGGAGTAATGAAAAACTGTTTTTT

J gene: TRBJ2-2
D gene: -
V gene: TRBV10-3
clone size: -
CDR3 protein: CAISEESATGELFF
CDR3 DNA: TGTGCCATCAGTGAGGAAAGTGCCACCGGGGAGCTGTTTTTT

J gene: TRBJ1-4
D gene: -
V gene: TRBV28
clone size: few
CDR3 protein: CASSPGTVGIWEKLFF
CDR3 DNA: TGTGCCAGCAGTCCGGGGACGGTAGGGATATGGGAAAAACTGTTTTTT

J gene: TRBJ1-5
D gene: TRBD1
V gene: TRBV18
clone size: -
CDR3 protein: CASSPPTGLDNQPQHF
CDR3 DNA: TGTGCCAGCTCACCACCGACAGGGTTAGACAATCAGCCCCAGCATTTT

J gene: TRBJ2-6
D gene: TRBD1
V gene: TRBV6-5
clone size: few
CDR3 protein: CASSYSWTGGESGANVLTF
CDR3 DNA: TGTGCCAGCAGTTACTCATGGACAGGGGGCGAATCTGGGGCCAACGTCCTGACTTTC

J gene: TRBJ2-7
D gene: -
V gene: TRBV5-1
clone size: -
CDR3 protein: CASSLSRWGNSEQYF
CDR3 DNA: TGCGCCAGCAGCTTGTCCCGCTGGGGCAACTCCGAGCAGTACTTC

J gene: TRBJ2-7
D gene: -
V gene: TRBV24-1
clone size: many
CDR3 protein: CATSDFGGYEQYF
CDR3 DNA: TGTGCCACCAGTGATTTTGGAGGTTACGAGCAGTACTTC

J gene: TRBJ1-6
D gene: -
V gene: TRBV28
clone size: -
CDR3 protein: CASSFGGGASVGAYNSPLHF
CDR3 DNA: TGTGCCAGCAGTTTTGGAGGGGGGGCTTCGGTTGGGGCCTATAATTCACCCCTCCACTTT

J gene: TRBJ2-3
D gene: -
V gene: TRBV7-7
clone size: many
CDR3 protein: CASSQQVTNTQYF
CDR3 DNA: TGTGCTAGCAGCCAACAGGTCACGAATACGCAGTATTTT

J gene: TRBJ2-3
D gene: TRBD2
V gene: TRBV20-1
clone size: few
CDR3 protein: CSARGAGARRGTDTQYF
CDR3 DNA: TGCAGTGCTAGAGGAGCGGGGGCCCGCCGGGGCACAGATACGCAGTATTTT

J gene: TRBJ1-1
D gene: -
V gene: TRBV5-5
clone size: -
CDR3 protein: CASSLEDTEAFF
CDR3 DNA: TGTGCCAGCAGCTTGGAGGACACTGAAGCTTTCTTT

J gene: TRBJ1-4
D gene: TRBD1
V gene: TRBV7-9
clone size: few
CDR3 protein: CASSLTQGAEVEKLFF
CDR3 DNA: TGTGCCAGCAGCTTGACACAGGGGGCGGAGGTGGAAAAACTGTTTTTT

J gene: TRBJ2-5
D gene: -
V gene: TRBV18
clone size: -
CDR3 protein: CASSLDTGIGETQYF
CDR3 DNA: TGTGCCAGCTCACTAGACACCGGGATCGGAGAGACCCAGTACTTC

J gene: TRBJ2-5
D gene: -
V gene: TRBV6-1
clone size: -
CDR3 protein: CASSVGTTVQETQYF
CDR3 DNA: TGTGCCAGCAGCGTCGGGACAACAGTTCAAGAGACCCAGTACTTC

J gene: TRBJ2-5
D gene: TRBD1
V gene: TRBV9
clone size: -
CDR3 protein: CASSPGTANLRRETQYF
CDR3 DNA: TGTGCCAGCAGCCCTGGGACAGCGAACTTGAGGCGAGAGACCCAGTACTTC

J gene: TRBJ2-7
D gene: TRBD1
V gene: TRBV27
clone size: few
CDR3 protein: CASSSGQGLGSYEQYF
CDR3 DNA: TGTGCCAGCAGTAGTGGACAGGGACTGGGCTCCTACGAGCAGTACTTC

J gene: TRBJ2-3
D gene: -
V gene: TRBV25-1
clone size: few
CDR3 protein: CASSGQGLGARGPHTDTQYF
CDR3 DNA: TGTGCCAGCAGTGGCCAAGGACTAGGGGCGAGGGGGCCTCACACAGATACGCAGTATTTT

J gene: TRBJ2-7
D gene: TRBD1
V gene: TRBV4-3
clone size: -
CDR3 protein: CASSQDRTGMYEQYF
CDR3 DNA: TGCGCCAGCAGCCAAGATAGGACAGGGATGTACGAGCAGTACTTC

J gene: TRBJ2-4
D gene: TRBD2
V gene: TRBV4-3
clone size: many
CDR3 protein: CASSQVYSGGANIQYF
CDR3 DNA: TGCGCCAGCAGCCAAGTTTACAGCGGGGGGGCAAACATTCAGTACTTC

J gene: TRBJ2-2
D gene: -
V gene: TRBV29-1
clone size: few
CDR3 protein: CSAAGWDAGELFF
CDR3 DNA: TGCAGCGCCGCCGGTTGGGATGCCGGGGAGCTGTTTTTT